Listed below are T cell receptor beta chains from one sample, sequenced in a study of blood T cell repertoires in COVID-19. Generated by immunoSEQ multiplex PCR, the TCRdb table keeps only in-frame clones and is missing some. Of 150,000 to 200,000 clones in the sample, over 75% are singletons; the top ten hold around 9.5%. Sequencing was done on a sample of peripheral blood. All receptors come from a woman aged 80 or over with acute or convalescent COVID-19. Both conserved end residues are part of each CDR3. A D gene is named only where the DNA matches it firmly. Size tells how often a clone was seen (once, few, many) or the class of an expanded clone, and some rows leave it out.

NA	TRBV6-5	TRBJ1-4	NA	CASRFEGDEKLFF	TGTGCCAGCAGATTCGAGGGGGATGAAAAACTGTTTTTT
NA	TRBV6-5	TRBJ1-6	NA	CASSYQNSPLHF	TGTGCCAGCAGTTACCAAAATTCACCCCTCCACTTT
TRBD1	TRBV27	TRBJ1-1	NA	CASSLRETGGRSRAFF	TGTGCCAGCAGTTTACGGGAGACAGGGGGCAGGTCCAGGGCTTTCTTT
TRBD1	TRBV18	TRBJ2-7	NA	CASSPRDREYEQYF	TGTGCCAGCTCACCACGGGACAGGGAATACGAGCAGTACTTC
TRBD1	TRBV19	TRBJ1-4	NA	CASSSAGTENEKLFF	TGTGCCAGTAGTTCTGCCGGGACAGAGAATGAAAAACTGTTTTTT
NA	TRBV6-5	TRBJ2-7	NA	CASSRQARMSYEQYF	TGTGCCAGCAGTAGACAGGCCCGTATGTCCTACGAGCAGTACTTC
NA	TRBV19	TRBJ2-3	once	CASRIRRGGMDTQYF	TGTGCCAGTAGGATAAGGAGGGGGGGGATGGATACGCAGTATTTT
NA	TRBV5-1	TRBJ1-1	NA	CASSRLGGDGAEAFF	TGCGCCAGCAGCCGCCTGGGAGGGGATGGCGCTGAAGCTTTCTTT
NA	TRBV15	TRBJ1-1	few	CATSRASGDPEAFF	TGTGCCACCAGCAGAGCTTCAGGGGATCCTGAAGCTTTCTTT
NA	TRBV19	TRBJ1-5	NA	CASSMRGANQPQHF	TGTGCCAGTAGTATGCGGGGGGCCAATCAGCCCCAGCATTTT
TRBD2	TRBV11-2	TRBJ2-5	NA	CASSLGLRTSGEETQYF	TGTGCCAGCAGCTTGGGCCTTAGGACTAGCGGGGAGGAGACCCAGTACTTC
TRBD2	TRBV23-1	TRBJ2-1	NA	CASRPGQEPIAGGYNEQFF	TGCGCCAGCAGACCCGGTCAGGAACCTATAGCGGGGGGATACAATGAGCAGTTCTTC
TRBD1	TRBV29-1	TRBJ1-4	few	CSARQGILFF	TGCAGCGCCCGACAGGGAATACTGTTTTTT
NA	TRBV5-1	TRBJ1-3	NA	CASSIEGSTGNTIYF	TGCGCCAGCAGCATCGAGGGAAGTACTGGAAACACCATATATTTT
TRBD1	TRBV7-9	TRBJ2-1	NA	CASSVDRGQRNEQFF	TGTGCCAGCAGCGTAGACAGGGGCCAGAGGAATGAGCAGTTCTTC
NA	TRBV20-1	TRBJ2-3	NA	CSARSADTQYF	TGCAGTGCTAGATCCGCAGATACGCAGTATTTT
NA	TRBV3-1/TRBV3-2	TRBJ2-2	NA	CASTLLGKTGELFF	TGTGCCAGCACCCTCCTAGGTAAAACCGGGGAGCTGTTTTTT
NA	TRBV25-1	TRBJ2-7	NA	CASSVQGNDEQYF	TGTGCCAGCAGTGTGCAGGGGAACGACGAGCAGTACTTC
TRBD1	TRBV6-1	TRBJ2-2	NA	CASSEVLTGGNTGELFF	TGTGCCAGCAGTGAAGTGTTAACAGGGGGCAACACCGGGGAGCTGTTTTTT
NA	TRBV18	TRBJ2-7	NA	CASSPLGQQSSYEQYF	TGTGCCAGCTCACCCTTAGGACAGCAGAGCTCCTACGAGCAGTACTTC
TRBD1	TRBV7-3	TRBJ1-2	few	CASSLRQGGNYTF	TGTGCCAGCAGCTTAAGACAGGGGGGTAACTACACCTTC
NA	TRBV6-4	TRBJ2-2	NA	CASRPQGTSGELFF	TGTGCCAGCAGACCCCAGGGTACCAGCGGGGAGCTGTTTTTT
NA	TRBV27	TRBJ2-5	NA	CASSFDTEETQYF	TGTGCCAGCAGTTTCGACACAGAAGAGACCCAGTACTTC
TRBD1	TRBV3-1/TRBV3-2	TRBJ1-2	NA	CASSHRGAYGYTF	TGTGCCAGCAGCCACAGGGGGGCCTATGGCTACACCTTC
NA	TRBV6-1	TRBJ1-5	NA	CASSEPGDGLNQPQHF	TGTGCCAGCAGTGAACCGGGGGACGGCCTCAATCAGCCCCAGCATTTT
NA	TRBV15	TRBJ2-5	NA	CATSSGRGQETQYF	TGTGCCACCAGCTCTGGGCGGGGACAAGAGACCCAGTACTTC
TRBD1	TRBV5-1	TRBJ2-2	NA	CASSLGQGTGELFF	TGCGCCAGCAGCTTAGGACAGGGGACCGGGGAGCTGTTTTTT
NA	TRBV27	TRBJ1-6	NA	CASSFNSGNSPLHF	TGTGCCAGCAGTTTCAATTCAGGGAATTCACCCCTCCACTTT